This T cell receptor beta chain was sequenced in a study of vaccination effects on CD4 cells after COVID-19. Sequencing in the ViraFEST assay came after antigen-specific CD4+ T cells had been expanded with viral peptide pools, which were used to stimulate PBMC. Cultured cells yielded isolated CD4+ T cells after 10 to 11 days. It was between March and December 2020 that the person had a SARS-CoV-2 infection confirmed by PCR. In culture with 10 IU/ml IL-2 and roughly 10 ug/ml peptides, PBMC were grown at around 1.8 million per well. HIV-1 Nef peptide pool stimulation served as negative control. As concerns this clone: What it binds is unknown.

General study results and limits: Recruitment yielded few convalescent patients, and the study had no early post-infection timepoints. Spike-reactive clones in convalescents after vaccination were chiefly newly vaccine-induced.

Germline V gene data show CDR1 as SNHLY and CDR2 as FYNNEI. CDR3 length: 15 amino acids. V gave up 7 bases and J gave up 8 bases, with 18 bases separating them. Here immunoSEQ multiplex PCR was the method, and the copy in TCRdb shows in-frame clones only, minus some. The data show 70,000 or so clones, more than 65% seen once. Sequencing was performed on CD4+ T cells from PBMCs cultured with HIV peptides, taken before COVID-19 vaccination. Subset in this sample: HIV-1 Nef peptide pool negative control/reference culture. The TCR comes from a human donor who had a prior SARS-CoV-2 infection. This chain connects TRBV2 to TRBJ1-6; maybe TRBD1 (6 bases). The CDR3 is CASNPGGGLDSPLHF. The CDR3 nucleotides are TGTGCCAGCAACCCGGGTGGGGGGCTTGATTCACCCCTCCACTTT.